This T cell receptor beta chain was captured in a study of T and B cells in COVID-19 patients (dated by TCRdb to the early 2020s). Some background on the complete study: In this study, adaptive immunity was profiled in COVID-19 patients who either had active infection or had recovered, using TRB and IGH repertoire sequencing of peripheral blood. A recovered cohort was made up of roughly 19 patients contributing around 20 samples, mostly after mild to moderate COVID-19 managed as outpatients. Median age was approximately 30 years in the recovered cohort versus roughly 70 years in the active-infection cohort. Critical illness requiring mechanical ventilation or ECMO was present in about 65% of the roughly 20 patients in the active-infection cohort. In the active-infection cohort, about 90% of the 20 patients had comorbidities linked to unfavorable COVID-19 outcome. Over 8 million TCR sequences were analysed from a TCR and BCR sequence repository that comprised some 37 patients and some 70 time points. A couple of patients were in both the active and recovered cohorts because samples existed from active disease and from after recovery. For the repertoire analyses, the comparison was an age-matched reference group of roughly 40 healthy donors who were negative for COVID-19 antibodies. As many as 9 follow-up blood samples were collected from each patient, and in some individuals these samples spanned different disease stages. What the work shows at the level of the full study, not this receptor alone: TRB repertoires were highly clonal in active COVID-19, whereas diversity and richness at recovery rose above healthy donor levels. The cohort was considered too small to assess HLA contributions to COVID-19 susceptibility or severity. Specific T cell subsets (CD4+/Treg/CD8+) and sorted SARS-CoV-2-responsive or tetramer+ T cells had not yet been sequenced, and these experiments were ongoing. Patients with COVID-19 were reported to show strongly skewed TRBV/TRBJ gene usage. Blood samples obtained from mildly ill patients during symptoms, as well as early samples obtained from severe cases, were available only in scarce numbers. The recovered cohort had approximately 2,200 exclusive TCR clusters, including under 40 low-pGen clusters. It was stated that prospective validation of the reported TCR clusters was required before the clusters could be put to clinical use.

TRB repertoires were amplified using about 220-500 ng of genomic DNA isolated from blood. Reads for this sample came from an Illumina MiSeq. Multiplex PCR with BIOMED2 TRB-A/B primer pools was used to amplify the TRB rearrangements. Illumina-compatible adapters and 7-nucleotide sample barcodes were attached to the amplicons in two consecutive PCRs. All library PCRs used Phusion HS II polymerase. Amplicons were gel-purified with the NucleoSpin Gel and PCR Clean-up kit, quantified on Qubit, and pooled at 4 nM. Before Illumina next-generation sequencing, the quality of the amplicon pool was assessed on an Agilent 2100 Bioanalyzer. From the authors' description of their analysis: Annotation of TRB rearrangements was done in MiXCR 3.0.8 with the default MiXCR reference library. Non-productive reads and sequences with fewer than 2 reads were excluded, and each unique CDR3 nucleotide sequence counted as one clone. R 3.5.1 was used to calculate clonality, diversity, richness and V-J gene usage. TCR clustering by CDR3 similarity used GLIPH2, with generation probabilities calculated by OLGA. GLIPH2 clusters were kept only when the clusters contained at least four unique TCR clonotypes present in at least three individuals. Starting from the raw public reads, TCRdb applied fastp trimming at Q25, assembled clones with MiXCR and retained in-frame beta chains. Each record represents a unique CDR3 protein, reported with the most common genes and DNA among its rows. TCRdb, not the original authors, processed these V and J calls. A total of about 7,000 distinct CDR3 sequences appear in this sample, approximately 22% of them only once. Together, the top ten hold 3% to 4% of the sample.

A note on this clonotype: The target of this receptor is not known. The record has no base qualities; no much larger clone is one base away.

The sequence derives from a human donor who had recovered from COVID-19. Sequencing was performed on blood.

The nucleotides read TGTGCCAGCAGCTTAGGACGGGGCGGATACTACGAGCAGTACTTC. The resulting protein is CASSLGRGGYYEQYF. In this chain, TRBV7-2 is recombined with TRBJ2-7, with the D segment possibly TRBD1 or TRBD2, each aligning over 5 bases. V is reduced by 1 base and J by 3 bases, leaving a spacing of 13 bases between them. The CDR3 holds 15 amino acids from the cysteine to the phenylalanine. The sequence is cut down to CDR3 DNA, 45 bases in frame from base 1. CDR1 and CDR2, per the germline V gene, are SGHTA and FQGNSA.